The clone carrying this T cell receptor (beta chain) ranks as medium-sized (0.01 to 0.1%). Its antigen is as yet unknown. Together with a sample-barcoded 5' primer, a J-beta primer mix was included in a second PCR lasting about 7 to 11 cycles. Every sample produced at least 3 million CDR3-containing paired-end reads. Each CDR3 protein gets one entry after TCRdb re-called the 5' RACE reads with MiXCR. The sample consists of 590,000 or so distinct CDR3 sequences, approximately 30% of them appearing once. J lost 10 bases, V lost 3 bases, and 9 bases had no gene match. The CDR3 consists of 14 residues. Per the germline V gene, CDR1 is SGDLS and CDR2 is YYNGEE. Total RNA extraction produced at least 5 micrograms (per sample) for the study. The sample comes from a study of blood T cells in healthy people across ages. Study-wide results and caveats: As naive T cell percentage varied, TCR beta diversity correlated strongly with it. In long-lived donors, naive CD4+ cell counts and diversity exceeded those of aged donors.

This TCR was sampled from a woman over 75 in good health. Sequencing was done on a sample of blood. The V and J genes are TRBV9 and TRBJ1-4; 7 bases agree with TRBD1. The CDR3 is CASSEGGGRGKLFF. The CDR3 region has the DNA TGTGCCAGCAGCGAGGGAGGGGGCAGGGGAAAACTGTTTTTT.